This record concerns one T cell receptor beta chain sequence. Its specificity is not known. The sample's time point: baseline pretreatment blood. This sample's treatment: 15 Gy SBRT to primary tumor, nephrectomy 4 weeks later. Serial blood draws occurred at baseline and 2 and 4 weeks post-SBRT. Clear cell pathology was present in this patient's renal cell carcinoma. This specimen comes from a study of radiation and T cells in renal cell carcinoma. Study-level background: Nephrectomy followed 15 Gy stereotactic body radiation by 4 weeks.

Losses at the gene ends were 2 bases for V and 8 bases for J; bases not matched to a gene: 13. There are 16 residues in the CDR3. Germline-derived CDR1 and CDR2 are SNHLY and FYNNEI. Sequencing was performed with immunoSEQ multiplex PCR; in TCRdb, only in-frame clones are kept and a portion is missing. Counted here are 150,000 or so clones, approximately 87% occurring once; the ten biggest clones make up roughly 25%. Overall study findings and caveats: No pretreatment tumor biopsies were available for baseline clonotypes.

The V and J genes are TRBV2 and TRBJ2-7, with 9 bases lining up with TRBD2. The sequence was obtained from a woman between 50 and 59 years old with renal cell carcinoma. The sequencing here drew on blood, taken from a patient whose treatment included radiotherapy and nephrectomy. The CDR3 DNA reads TGTGCCAGCAGTGAACGGCTAGCGGGAAACAGATTGAAGCAGTACTTC. Protein: CASSERLAGNRLKQYF.